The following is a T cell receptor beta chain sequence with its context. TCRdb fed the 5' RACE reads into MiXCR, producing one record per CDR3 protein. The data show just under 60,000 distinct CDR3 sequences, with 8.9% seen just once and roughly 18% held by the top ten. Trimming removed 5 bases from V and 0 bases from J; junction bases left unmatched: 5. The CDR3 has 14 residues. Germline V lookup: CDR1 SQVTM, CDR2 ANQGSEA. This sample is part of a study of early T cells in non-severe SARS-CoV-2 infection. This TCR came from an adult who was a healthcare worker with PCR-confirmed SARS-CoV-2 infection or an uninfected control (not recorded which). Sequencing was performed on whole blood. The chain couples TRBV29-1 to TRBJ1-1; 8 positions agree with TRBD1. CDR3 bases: TGCAGCGTTCGACAGGGGCGCATGAACACTGAAGCTTTCTTT. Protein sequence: CSVRQGRMNTEAFF.